Listed here is a single TCR beta chain. Its specific antigen is unknown. One base away there is no much larger clone; base qualities are not given. Reading the germline V gene gives CDR1 SGHAT and CDR2 FQNNGV. CDR3 length: 16 amino acids, cysteine to phenylalanine. Here the CDR3 DNA is all that survives: 48 bases in frame from base 1. Unmatched junction bases come to 6, with V trimmed by 1 base and J by 8 bases. TCR cDNA was made using 5'RACE template switching, a step that added a universal primer site and unique molecular identifiers. cDNA synthesis was primed from both the TCR alpha and TCR beta constant segments. Libraries were amplified in two PCR steps, with sample barcodes and sequencing adapters added in the second step. Sequencing of libraries was done on Illumina HiSeq 2500 (2x100 bp) or NovaSeq (2x150 bp). The published analysis was carried out like this. Demultiplexing of reads and collapsing into UMI consensus sequences were performed with MIGEC, and V(D)J alignment was carried out with MiXCR. Clonotypes responding to the vaccine were identified with edgeR on replicate PBMC samples, with the criteria of FDR below 0.01 and a log2 fold change above 5 up to day 15. Each bulk clonotype received a CD4 or CD8 identity based on whether the sequenced CD4 or CD8 repertoire contained that clonotype at higher abundance. Through fastp at Q25 and MiXCR, TCRdb rebuilt clones from the public reads, retaining in-frame beta chains. Rows merge per CDR3 protein into single entries with the most common DNA and genes. TCRdb's processing, not the study's, gives the V and J calls here. Recorded for this sample are a few hundred thousand distinct CDR3 sequences; approximately 16% of them occurred a single time. The ten most abundant clones make up approximately 15% of the sample.

These data belong to a study of T cells after yellow fever vaccination (dated by TCRdb to between 2018 and 2021). Background on the whole study: The SMART-Seq v4 Ultra Low Input RNA kit was used to prepare libraries from fractions with low cell numbers. To follow T-cell clones before and after both primary and booster YFV17D yellow fever vaccination, bulk TCR alpha and beta repertoires underwent longitudinal sequencing. The cohort comprised two healthy male donors, one aged 18 to 30 and one aged 30 to 40 years. Bulk PBMC replicates and cell subsets were isolated from blood drawn at multiple timepoints before and after both primary and secondary immunization. General study outcomes and caveats: The study included only a couple of donors, which limits how far the findings can be generalized. Because abundant contaminating clonotypes from the bulk population could be contained in FACS-sorted repertoires, computational filtering was required. After the booster, most of the clones that had expanded following primary vaccination were detected again (approximately 95% of CD4 and around 88% of CD8), which suggests that memory was broadly maintained. Compared with the primary T-cell response, the secondary T-cell response was faster but weaker, reaching its peak on day 5 rather than on day 15. A small share of clonotypes occurred in both CD4 and CD8 compartments, likely arising from convergent recombination.

Per the publication, the treatment or condition label means: live attenuated yellow fever vaccine strain. At each blood-draw timepoint, two biological replicates of bulk PBMCs were obtained. A standard Ficoll-Paque protocol was used to isolate PBMCs from peripheral blood. TriZol was used to extract RNA from bulk PBMCs, from CD4 and CD8 fractions, and from dextramer-positive and dextramer-negative fractions. Recombination linked TRBV11-2 to TRBJ2-1; a stretch of 12 junction bases matches TRBD2. Sequenced material: PBMCs, taken around 5 days after the first yellow fever vaccination. The sequence came from a man younger than 30 who received the YFV17D yellow fever vaccine. The CDR3 region reads CASSLVLAGGRHEQFF. The nucleotide sequence reads as follows: TGTGCCAGCAGCTTAGTCCTAGCGGGGGGGCGCCATGAGCAGTTCTTC.